The clone carrying this T cell receptor (beta chain) showed up many times. V lost 3 bases, J lost 0 bases, and 8 bases lay in between. The CDR3 spans 14 residues. The use of a sample-barcoded 5' primer and a J-beta primer mix characterized a second PCR of roughly 6 to 11 cycles. Each cDNA molecule was tagged by a template-switch adaptor with 12 random nucleotides. From the 5' RACE reads, TCRdb called clonotypes with MiXCR, one entry per CDR3 protein. Of 600,000 to 800,000 distinct CDR3 sequences in the sample, more than 20% were seen once. The data derive from a study of blood T cells in healthy people across ages.

The V call is TRBV12-3 or TRBV12-4, the J call TRBJ1-2; tentatively, D is TRBD1 (5 bases). Specimen: blood. The TCR comes from a man in his 70s in good health. CDR3 DNA sequence: TGTGCCAGCAGTTTGGCAGGGACTAACTATGGCTACACCTTC. Amino acids: CASSLAGTNYGYTF.